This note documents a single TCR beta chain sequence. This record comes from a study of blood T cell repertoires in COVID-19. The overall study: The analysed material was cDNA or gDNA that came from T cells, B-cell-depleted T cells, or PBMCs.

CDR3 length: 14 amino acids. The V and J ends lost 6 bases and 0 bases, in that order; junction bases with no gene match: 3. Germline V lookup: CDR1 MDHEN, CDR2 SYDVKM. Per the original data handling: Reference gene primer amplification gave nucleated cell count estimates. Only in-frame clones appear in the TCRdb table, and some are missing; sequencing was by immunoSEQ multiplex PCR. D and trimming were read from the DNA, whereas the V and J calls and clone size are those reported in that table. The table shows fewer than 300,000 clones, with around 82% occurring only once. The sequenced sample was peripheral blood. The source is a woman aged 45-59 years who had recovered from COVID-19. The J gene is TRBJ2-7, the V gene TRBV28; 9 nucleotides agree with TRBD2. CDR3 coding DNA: TGTGCCAGCAGGTGCGGGGGGGGCTCCTACGAGCAGTACTTC. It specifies CASRCGGGSYEQYF.